Listed here is a single T cell receptor (beta chain). In its sample, this clonotype was seen many times. Its antigen is currently not known. Base qualities are not provided; no much larger clone lies one nucleotide away. Read against the paper, the sample's time point label means: newly diagnosed GD, antithyroid drugs for less than 3 months. For both TCR sequencing and RNA sequencing, RNA was extracted from PBMCs in TRIzol. The diagnosis of Graves' disease was made according to American Thyroid Association guidelines. Recruitment of patients was carried out at an endocrinology department in Xi'an, China. Each patient gave approximately 9.7 milliliters of peripheral blood, collected in an EDTA anticoagulant tube. PBMCs were isolated by Ficoll Paque Plus density gradient separation without further T cell sorting. An Agilent 2100 Bioanalyzer and agarose gel were used to check RNA quality, while a NanoDrop 2000 measured RNA concentration.

Library method: multiplex PCR. The sample was run on an Illumina HiSeq 4000. CDR3 regions were amplified by Arm-PCR with iRepertoire HTBI primers to construct TCR beta libraries. Gel purification was performed on PCR products prior to sequencing. As for how the authors treated the data: Gene usage analysis of CDR3 amino acid clonotypes relied on the 62 TRBV and around 13 TRBJ segments identified across samples. Filtered high-quality paired reads were merged into contigs using COPE and FqMerger. BLAST was used to align contigs to the IMGT TRBV, TRBD and TRBJ reference genes, and CDR3 was defined following IMGT. Any clonotype with a frequency above 0.1% was counted as a highly expanded clone. Shannon entropy served as the measure of repertoire diversity, while the Gini coefficient captured V-J evenness. Clonotypes shared by more than one individual were considered public. The public sequencing data were trimmed at Q25 with fastp and processed into clonotypes with MiXCR by TCRdb, which kept only in-frame beta chains. Entries that share a CDR3 protein sequence are merged under the most common genes and DNA. The V and J calls here are based on TCRdb, not the publication. The sample records approximately 250,000 distinct CDR3 sequences, approximately 20% of which are singletons. Around 21% of the sample lies in the top ten.

These data are taken from a study of regulatory T cells in long-lasting Graves disease (TCRdb year 2021). Regarding the complete study: Patients with newly diagnosed Graves' disease had been on antithyroid drugs for under 3 months. The study was registered as a clinical trial and conducted in China. Patients with persistent Graves' disease were compared with patients with newly diagnosed Graves' disease using TCR sequencing and RNA sequencing of peripheral blood. A total of about 35 samples underwent TCR sequencing, from about 13 patients with persistent Graves' disease and roughly 20 patients with newly diagnosed Graves' disease.

What the work shows at the level of the full study, not this receptor alone: Sequencing and analysis were limited to the TCR beta chain. Only peripheral blood was studied, because thyroid tissue, the primary lesion, was inaccessible. Preferential use of TRBV28, TRBJ1-2 and TRBJ2-5 was observed in persistent disease, whereas TRBV20-1 and TRBJ2-1 were favored in newly diagnosed disease. Persistent patients shared more public clonotypes among themselves (more than 2,500) than newly diagnosed patients did (about 970). Compared with newly diagnosed patients, patients with persistent Graves' disease had lower TCR Shannon entropy and fewer highly expanded clones, which suggests clonal expansion. The small sample size was acknowledged by the authors as a limitation that may reduce accuracy.

In the germline V gene, CDR1 corresponds to ENHRY and CDR2 to SYGVKD. Including cysteine and phenylalanine, the CDR3 has 15 amino acids. CDR3 DNA is the only sequence kept; it has 45 bases, read in frame from the first base. V lost 5 bases and J lost 5 bases; the stretch between them is 18 bases long. The chain employs TRBV10-3 and TRBJ1-1; a tentative D call is TRBD1 (6 bases match). Here the sequenced sample was peripheral blood mononuclear cells (PBMCs), taken at new diagnosis, from a patient treated with antithyroid drugs. The sequence came from a female donor with Graves disease. CDR3 reads: CAISLDVQGRTEAFF. The DNA sequence follows: TGTGCCATCAGTTTAGACGTACAGGGTCGGACTGAAGCTTTCTTT.